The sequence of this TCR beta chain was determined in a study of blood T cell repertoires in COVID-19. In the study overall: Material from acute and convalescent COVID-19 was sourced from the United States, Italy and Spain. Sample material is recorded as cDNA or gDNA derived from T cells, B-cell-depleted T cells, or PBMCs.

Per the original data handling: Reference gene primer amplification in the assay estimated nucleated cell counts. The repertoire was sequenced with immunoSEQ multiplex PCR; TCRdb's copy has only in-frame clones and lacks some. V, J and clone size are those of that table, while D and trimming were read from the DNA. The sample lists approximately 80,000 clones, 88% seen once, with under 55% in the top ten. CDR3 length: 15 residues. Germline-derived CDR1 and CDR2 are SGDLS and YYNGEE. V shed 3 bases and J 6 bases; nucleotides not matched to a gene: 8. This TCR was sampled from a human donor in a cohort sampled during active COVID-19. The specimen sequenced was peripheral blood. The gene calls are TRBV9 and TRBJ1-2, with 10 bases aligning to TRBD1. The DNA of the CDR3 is TGTGCCAGCAGCGCGGGGACAGGGGAATCGGATGGCTACACCTTC. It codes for CASSAGTGESDGYTF.